This T cell receptor (beta chain) was observed in a study of graft-versus-host responses after intestinal transplantation (dated by TCRdb to 2020 to 2022). Study-wide context: Recipients received multivisceral, liver-intestinal, or isolated intestinal transplants. All recipients received anti-thymocyte globulin induction followed by maintenance tacrolimus and steroids for around 3 years. Graft-versus-host and host-versus-graft alloreactive T cell clones were tracked in the graft, circulation and bone marrow after intestinal transplantation using bulk TCR-beta CDR3 sequencing. Alloreactive clones were identified by sequencing pre-transplant mixed lymphocyte reaction products and comparing these products with unstimulated pre-transplant donor and recipient T cells. A cohort of more than 20 intestinal transplant recipients, including one retransplant, was enrolled, and 3 patients lacking pretransplant specimens were excluded. A peak of at least 4% donor T cells among recipient peripheral blood mononuclear cells was the definition used for donor T cell macrochimerism. Instead of going to the commercial service, samples from a few later patients were sequenced in-house on an Illumina MiSeq and processed with MiXCR. Overall study results and their limits: Early after transplant, peak levels of circulating GvH clones were found to be associated with declines in HvG clones. GvH clones were detected in recipient bone marrow, and some appeared earlier in ileal mucosa or blood, consistent with an intestinal mucosal origin. High GvH to HvG T cell clonal ratios were observed in the allografts of patients with donor T cell macrochimerism. The conclusions were limited by the relatively low number and heterogeneity of the intestinal transplant patients.

CDR1 and CDR2, per the germline V gene (reference sequence), are DFQATT and SNEGSKA. V gives up 3 bases and J gives up 4 bases, and the segment between their germline ends measures 4 bases. The CDR3 runs 10 residues from the cysteine to the phenylalanine. Only the CDR3 region is kept as DNA, spanning 30 bases read in frame from base 1. In regard to this clone: It lacks a known antigen. No qualities accompany the bases; no much larger clone lies one base away.

Library method: the immunoSEQ multiplex PCR assay. For most patients, genomic DNA was isolated with the Qiagen DNeasy Blood and Tissue Kit and shipped frozen to Adaptive Biotechnologies for TCR sequencing. Adaptive Biotechnologies carried out high-throughput TCR-beta CDR3 sequencing of genomic DNA for most patients. As for how the authors treated the data: TCR sequencing data for around 19 patients were retrieved from Adaptive's ImmunoSEQ software; three other patients were processed with MiXCR and VDJtools. To correct CD4 versus CD8 sorting errors, sequences present in both subsets at a frequency ratio below 5:1 were removed. CDR3 nucleotide sequences shared between donor and recipient were removed because the origin of such sequences could not be assigned. Alloreactive clones required at least 2-fold expansion over unstimulated cells and minimum CFSE-low frequency of 0.002% (template counts) or 0.001% (read counts). A clone was considered mappable if detected in the sequenced pre-transplant spleen, lymph node, or MLR CFSE-low populations of the donor or recipient. The cumulative frequency of alloreactive clones was calculated as a percentage of all sequences, weighted by copy number. Sourced from immuneACCESS, this table was stored by TCRdb with only in-frame sequences that have V and J called. A share of the clones is absent; for the studies checked, an unresolved V gene accounts for under half, and the remainder has no known explanation. That table supplies the V and J calls and clone size; D and trimming were determined from the DNA. This sample has under 95,000 clones in its table, and around 84% of those were observed once. The ten top clones hold roughly 0.83% of the sample.

Sample time point, as interpreted from the label and publication: cells obtained before transplantation from donor or recipient. CD3+CD4+ and CD3+CD8+ populations were FACS-sorted from unstimulated pre-transplant donor and recipient cells taken from spleen or lymph nodes. The sequence derives from a human donor who received an intestinal transplant. The specimen comprised unstimulated CD4+ T cells sorted from spleen or lymph node cells, sampled before intestinal transplant. The V gene is TRBV20-1 and the J gene is TRBJ2-7; the D gene assignment is ambiguous. The DNA is TGCAGTGCTAGTCAGTACGAGCAGTACTTC. The resulting protein is CSASQYEQYF.